The rows below give T cell receptor beta chains drawn from one sample of a study of graft-versus-host responses after intestinal transplantation. Method: immunoSEQ multiplex PCR; TCRdb's copy keeps in-frame clones and lacks some. The sample has tens of thousands of clones; about 93% are singletons. Their specific antigens are unknown. The specimen comprised unstimulated CD8+ T cells sorted from spleen or lymph node cells, sampled before intestinal transplant. The source is a human donor who received an intestinal transplant. Both conserved end residues are part of each CDR3. Fields, in order: clone size, V gene, J gene, D gene, CDR3 DNA, CDR3 protein. A D gene is named only where the DNA matches it firmly. Clone size is stated in some rows and not others, as once, few, many or a class when expanded.

.	TRBV10-3	TRBJ2-6	TRBD1	TGTGCCATCAGCCCACCGGACAGGGGTGGGGCCAACGTCCTGACTTTC	CAISPPDRGGANVLTF
.	TRBV4-3	TRBJ2-7	.	TGCGCCAGCAGCCCGGAGGTAGGGTCCTACGAGCAGTACTTC	CASSPEVGSYEQYF
.	TRBV11-2	TRBJ2-7	TRBD2	TGTGCCAGCAGCTTGGATGTTAGCGGGGGATATTACGAGCAGTACTTC	CASSLDVSGGYYEQYF
.	TRBV11-2	TRBJ1-2	TRBD1	TGTGCCAGCAGCTCGAGGACAGGGGATGGCTACACCTTC	CASSSRTGDGYTF
.	TRBV7-9	TRBJ2-6	TRBD1	TGTGCCAGCAGCAGGACAGGGATGGGGGCCAACGTCCTGACTTTC	CASSRTGMGANVLTF
few	TRBV19	TRBJ1-1	.	TGTGCCAGTAGTATCTACGGGAAGAACACTGAAGCTTTCTTT	CASSIYGKNTEAFF
.	TRBV23-1	TRBJ2-7	TRBD2	TGCGCCAGCAGTCAGTACCGGGCCGGGGGGTTTTACGAGCAGTACTTC	CASSQYRAGGFYEQYF
.	TRBV4-3	TRBJ2-7	.	TGCGCCAGCAGCCTCGGCGCAGGGGCCTCCTACGAGCAGTACTTC	CASSLGAGASYEQYF
.	TRBV5-5	TRBJ1-6	.	TGTGCCAGCAGCCAGGACAAGAGCTCCTATAATTCACCCCTCCACTTT	CASSQDKSSYNSPLHF
.	TRBV7-9	TRBJ1-1	.	TGTGCCAGCAGCTTAGTAGGAGACAACACTGAAGCTTTCTTT	CASSLVGDNTEAFF
.	TRBV5-1	TRBJ2-1	.	TGCGCCAGCAGCCCAGGGAATCCCGAACGCAATGAGCAGTTCTTC	CASSPGNPERNEQFF
.	TRBV7-2	TRBJ2-1	.	TGTGCCAGCAGCTTAGCCGGGACAGAGCAGTTCTTC	CASSLAGTEQFF
.	TRBV6-5	TRBJ1-2	.	TGTGCCAGCAGCCCGCAGGGTAGGAGCTATGGCTACACCTTC	CASSPQGRSYGYTF
.	TRBV18	TRBJ1-1	TRBD1	TGTGCCAGCTCACAGACAGGGGAGGGGACTGAAGCTTTCTTT	CASSQTGEGTEAFF
.	TRBV4-3	TRBJ1-3	.	TGCGCCAGCAGCCAAGATTTCAGGGGCTTTGGAAACACCATATATTTT	CASSQDFRGFGNTIYF
.	TRBV5-4	TRBJ2-7	TRBD2	TGTGCCAGCAGCTTCGAGACTAGCGGGGGCTACACCTACGAGCAGTACTTC	CASSFETSGGYTYEQYF
few	TRBV5-4	TRBJ1-3	TRBD1	TGTGCCAGCAGCTTAGGGACAGGGGTCGGAAACACCATATATTTT	CASSLGTGVGNTIYF
.	TRBV19	TRBJ2-1	TRBD2	TGTGCCAGTAGTATAGGGCTAGCGGGGGGCAATGAGCAGTTCTTC	CASSIGLAGGNEQFF